This TCR beta chain is from a study of neoadjuvant anti-PD-1 for oral cavity cancer. Across the whole study: Non-progressing patients received a fourth nivolumab dose near day 43, then surgery on days 50-56.

Indicated time point: after neoadjuvant nivolumab, at surgical resection. Blood cells were analyzed directly, without culture or expansion. Germline-derived CDR1 and CDR2 are SGHTA and FQGNSA. This CDR3 has 15 residues. V gave up 5 bases and J gave up 5 bases; unmatched junction bases: 6. Data came from immunoSEQ multiplex PCR; TCRdb stores just in-frame clones and leaves some out. The table has roughly 46,000 clones, about three quarters seen once. Sample: PBMCs, taken after nivolumab (anti-PD-1) treatment. This TCR derives from a person aged 40 to 85 with oral cavity squamous cell carcinoma. The V call is TRBV7-2, the J call TRBJ2-3, with 11 bases aligning to TRBD1. DNA of the CDR3: TGTGCCAGCAGCCGGGACAGGGGGGGAAGAGATACGCAGTATTTT. This translates into CASSRDRGGRDTQYF.